This T cell receptor beta chain appears in the sequencing data of a study of PD-L1 blockade in urothelial cancer. The wider study: Previous chemotherapy exposure amounted to 0 to 3 regimens for patients. There were a median of around 140,000 T cells in blood samples.

The table came from immunoSEQ multiplex PCR; TCRdb's copy has only in-frame clones and leaves some out. The sample holds about 29,000 clones, 70% to 90% seen once. This clone was counted a single time. The CDR3 covers 15 residues. The V gene's germline CDR1 is WSHSY and CDR2 SAAADI. With 6 bases removed from V and 4 bases from J, the gap between germline ends came to 13 bases. This receptor was taken from a man aged 50-60 years with urothelial cancer. The specimen comprised PBMCs, sampled around atezolizumab (anti-PD-L1) treatment. This rearrangement joins TRBV10-2 to TRBJ1-6, with D perhaps TRBD1 (6 bases). In nucleotides, the CDR3 is TGCGCCAGCAGCCCAGGGGAGACTTATAATTCACCCCTCCACTTT. Translated, it gives CASSPGETYNSPLHF.